Following are 21 T cell receptor beta chains from one sample sequenced in a study of OX40 agonist ivuxolimab in advanced cancers. TCRdb's table, derived via immunoSEQ multiplex PCR, lists solely in-frame clones and lacks some. Here the sample spans about 87,000 clones, around nine tenths being singletons. Sequencing was performed on CD4+ or CD8+ T cells sorted from blood, taken in a trial of the OX40 agonist ivuxolimab. These receptors originate from an adult with an advanced solid tumor such as melanoma, head and neck, liver or kidney cancer.

V usage is TRBV14 and J usage is TRBJ2-3; D remains unclear. This CDR3 spans 13 amino acids. Germline V gene lookup returns CDR1 SGHDN and CDR2 FVKESK. V lost 0 bases, J lost 4 bases, and 5 bases lay in between. CDR3 amino acids: CASSQDLSDTQYF. The CDR3 DNA reads TGTGCCAGCAGCCAAGATCTGTCAGATACGCAGTATTTT.

This clone was observed a handful of times. The chain couples TRBV29-1 to TRBJ2-7; TRBD1 matches at 11 bases. This CDR3 region has 13 residues. V lost 7 bases to trimming and J lost 4 bases; unmatched junction nucleotides: 6. Germline V lookup: CDR1 SQVTM, CDR2 ANQGSEA. CDR3 residues: CSARTGGRYEQYF. CDR3 nucleotides: TGCAGCGCGAGGACAGGGGGCAGGTACGAGCAGTACTTC.

The rearrangement uses TRBV7-9 and TRBJ2-3; 8 bases line up with TRBD2. V shed 7 bases, J shed 5 bases, and the junction held 20 bases outside the gene matches. Germline V gene lookup returns CDR1 SEHNR and CDR2 FQNEAQ (reference sequence). The CDR3 runs 18 residues. The CDR3 region is CASTPRGGKGPKGDTQYF. CDR3 bases: TGTGCCAGCACCCCCCGGGGGGGAAAAGGGCCCAAGGGAGATACGCAGTATTTT. Variable domain in full (rest from reference TRBV7-9 and TRBJ2-3): DTGVSQNPRHKITKRGQNVTFRCDPISEHNRLYWYRQTLGQGPEFLTYFQNEAQLEKSRLLSDRFSAERPKGSFSTLEIQRTEQGDSAMYLCASTPRGGKGPKGDTQYFGPGTRLTVL.

The gene calls are TRBV11-2 and TRBJ1-2, with no clear D. The V gene lost 0 bases and the J gene lost 0 bases, with 11 bases spanning the gap. The germline V gene encodes CDR1 SGHAT and CDR2 FQNNGV. The CDR3 is 16 residues long. CDR3 sequence: CASSLDSGLANYGYTF. The CDR3 bases are TGTGCCAGCAGCTTAGACAGCGGTTTAGCTAACTATGGCTACACCTTC.

The V call is TRBV18, the J call TRBJ1-1, with 7 bases fitting TRBD1. The V and J ends lost 4 bases and 4 bases, in that order; junction bases with no gene match: 9. CDR3 length equals 15 residues. Germline CDR1 reads KGHSH; CDR2 reads LQKENI. This CDR3 is CASSRDREGRTEAFF. CDR3 sequence (DNA): TGTGCCAGCTCACGAGACAGGGAGGGACGCACTGAAGCTTTCTTT.

This sequence joins TRBV4-1 and TRBJ1-2; tentative D call: TRBD1 (6 bases). V gave up 0 bases and J gave up 1 base, with 15 bases separating them. The CDR3 totals 17 residues. CDR1 and CDR2 (germline): MGHRA, YSYEKL. In DNA form, the CDR3 reads TGCGCCAGCAGCCAAGATTCTAGGGGCAGGGGTAACTATGGCTACACCTTC. It specifies CASSQDSRGRGNYGYTF.

The chain is built from TRBV10-2 and TRBJ1-2; TRBD1 matches at 8 bases. The V and J ends lost 6 bases and 1 base, in that order; junction bases with no gene match: 4. Looked up from germline, CDR1 is WSHSY and CDR2 is SAAADI. This CDR3 is built from 14 residues. CDR3 nucleotide sequence: TGCGCCAGCAGGACAGGGGCCCTTAACTATGGCTACACCTTC. This codes for CASRTGALNYGYTF.

The chain carries TRBV7-2 and TRBJ2-7, with D perhaps matching TRBD2 (7 bases). V dropped 5 bases and J dropped 2 bases, with 16 bases sitting between them. CDR3 size: 15 residues. The V gene's germline CDR1 is SGHTA and CDR2 FQGNSA. CDR3 amino acids: CASSLSGGGPYEQYF. DNA for the CDR3: TGTGCCAGCAGCCTTAGTGGGGGGGGGCCCTACGAGCAGTACTTC.

This clone has more than one count but fewer than ten. The genes are TRBV5-1 and TRBJ1-3, with no clear D. The germline CDR1 and CDR2 sequences are SGHRS and YFSETQ. The CDR3 is 13 amino acids. Trimming pared 4 bases from V and 5 bases from J, leaving 10 bases between. In nucleotides, the CDR3 is TGCGCCAGCAGCCCGGGGAATAGAAACACCATATATTTT. Translating it yields CASSPGNRNTIYF. Filled out from reference TRBV5-1 and TRBJ1-3, the complete variable domain reads KAGVTQTPRYLIKTRGQQVTLSCSPISGHRSVSWYQQTPGQGLQFLFEYFSETQRNKGNFPGRFSGRQFSNSRSEMNVSTLELGDSALYLCASSPGNRNTIYFGEGSWLTVV.

This chain joins TRBV6-1 and TRBJ2-7; D may correspond to TRBD1 or TRBD2 (6 bases each). The V gene lost 5 bases and the J gene lost 3 bases, with 11 bases spanning the gap. The germline V gene has CDR1 MNHNS and CDR2 SASEGT. The length of the CDR3 is 13 residues. The CDR3 protein is CASSLRGLYEQYF. The DNA for the CDR3 is TGTGCCAGCAGTCTTCGGGGGCTCTACGAGCAGTACTTC.

The chain joins TRBV5-1 to TRBJ1-4, with TRBD1 as a possible D gene (5 bases). This CDR3 has 14 amino acids. V dropped 1 base and J dropped 4 bases, with 8 bases sitting between them. Germline V CDR1 and CDR2: SGHRS, YFSETQ. The CDR3 loop is CASSLRQNNEKLFF. The CDR3 coding sequence is TGCGCCAGCAGCTTGAGACAGAATAATGAAAAACTGTTTTTT.

The rearrangement joins TRBV5-5 to TRBJ1-1; perhaps TRBD1 as D (5 bases). The CDR3 loop spans 13 amino acids. Looked up from germline, CDR1 is SGHKS and CDR2 is YYEKEE (reference sequence). Between the trimmed V and J ends, which lost 9 bases and 1 base, there was a span of 13 bases. The CDR3, as DNA: TGTGCCACCCAGATCCAGGGGAACACTGAAGCTTTCTTT. Translated, it gives CATQIQGNTEAFF.

The V gene is TRBV18, the J gene TRBJ2-5, with D perhaps matching TRBD1 (5 bases). The CDR3 loop spans 13 amino acids. CDR1 KGHSH and CDR2 LQKENI come from the germline V gene. V shed 3 bases and J shed 4 bases, with 9 bases lying between them. CDR3 coding DNA: TGTGCCAGCTCACCGGGGCTTAGAGAGACCCAGTACTTC. It is translated as CASSPGLRETQYF.

CDR3 region: CASSKVGTLNSYEQYF. The CDR3 DNA follows: TGTGCCAGCAGCAAAGTAGGGACACTAAACTCCTACGAGCAGTACTTC. V is TRBV11-2 and J is TRBJ2-7; tentatively, D is TRBD1 (6 bases). Germline CDR1 reads SGHAT; CDR2 reads FQNNGV. The CDR3 is made up of 16 amino acids. Trimming left V 5 bases short and J 0 bases short, with 17 bases between.

V is TRBV19 and J is TRBJ2-2, with 7 bases identical to TRBD1. The germline gives CDR1 LNHDA, CDR2 SQIVND (reference sequence). CDR3 size: 14 residues. Trimming at V came to 3 bases and at J to 7 bases, leaving 5 bases not matched to a gene. CDR3 loop: CASSIGQDGGELFF. CDR3 DNA: TGTGCCAGTAGTATCGGACAGGATGGCGGGGAGCTGTTTTTT.

The sample holds a few counts of this clone. V usage is TRBV30 and J usage is TRBJ1-1; no clear D gene. Germline V CDR1 and CDR2: GTSNPN, SVGIG (reference sequence). This CDR3 has 13 residues. Trimming stripped 4 bases from V and 1 base from J, with 10 bases between. The DNA of the CDR3 is TGTGCCTGGACTTACGGGAGGAACACTGAAGCTTTCTTT. This gives the protein CAWTYGRNTEAFF.

The chain joins TRBV6-1 to TRBJ2-7; D gene unclear. CDR3 length equals 12 residues. Germline assignment: CDR1 MNHNS and CDR2 SASEGT. The V end lost 7 bases, the J end lost 0 bases, and 7 bases lay between the germline ends. CDR3: CASKVSSYEQYF. The CDR3 bases are TGTGCCAGCAAAGTCAGCTCCTACGAGCAGTACTTC.

The rearrangement uses TRBV12-5 and TRBJ2-5, with 13 bases fitting TRBD2. V was clipped by 5 bases and J by 4 bases; unmatched bases: 10. Germline CDR1 is LGHNT and CDR2 is FRNRAP. The CDR3 is made up of 17 amino acids. Written as DNA, the CDR3 is TGTGCTAGTGGTCTGACTAGCGGGGGGTCCCGGGGAGAGACCCAGTACTTC. This codes for CASGLTSGGSRGETQYF.

This clone has more than one count but fewer than ten. In DNA form, the CDR3 reads TGTGCCAGCAGCTTAGGGGCTGAGTCGCTCGGGTCCTACAATGAGCAGTTCTTC. Protein sequence: CASSLGAESLGSYNEQFF. The V call is TRBV11-2, the J call TRBJ2-1; D not resolved. The CDR3 runs 18 residues. With 1 base removed from V and 1 base from J, the gap between germline ends came to 17 bases. Germline CDR1 and CDR2: SGHAT and FQNNGV.

The V gene is TRBV5-6, the J gene TRBJ2-1; 9 nucleotides align to TRBD1. This CDR3 has 16 amino acids. Germline CDR1 is SGHDT and CDR2 is YYEEEE. V lost 2 bases to trimming and J lost 9 bases; unmatched junction nucleotides: 12. The CDR3 protein is CASSLSPGTGPVEQFF. The DNA of the CDR3 is TGTGCCAGCAGCTTATCGCCGGGGACAGGGCCAGTTGAGCAGTTCTTC.

V usage is TRBV6-5 and J usage is TRBJ1-2; no definite D call. V was shortened by 2 bases and J by 6 bases, with 7 bases between the two germline ends. CDR1 and CDR2 from the germline V gene are MNHEY and SVGAGI. This CDR3 comprises 12 residues. The chain's CDR3 is CASSYRGDGYTF. The CDR3 bases are TGTGCCAGCAGTTACCGCGGGGATGGCTACACCTTC.